This TCR beta chain was sequenced in a study of graft-versus-host responses after intestinal transplantation. Sequencing was performed with immunoSEQ multiplex PCR; in TCRdb, only in-frame clones are kept and a portion is missing. The sample has approximately 85,000 clones, roughly 90% seen once. Trimming took 5 bases from V and 4 from J; bases not matched to a gene: 8. The germline gives CDR1 MGHRA, CDR2 YSYEKL. CDR3 length equals 14 residues. Regarding this clone: Antigen unknown.

Study-wide results and caveats: Detected in recipient marrow were GvH clones, some of which were first observed in ileum or blood.

This clonotype originated in a human donor who was the organ donor for an intestinal transplant. The sample was unstimulated CD8+ T cells sorted from spleen or lymph node cells, taken before transplant. This chain connects TRBV4-1 to TRBJ2-7, with 7 bases aligning to TRBD1. DNA of the CDR3: TGCGCCAGCAGCTACGTAGGCAGGGGGTACGAGCAGTACTTC. Translation: CASSYVGRGYEQYF.